This is a list of T cell receptor beta chains from one sample in a study of blood T cells in healthy people across ages. Using its own MiXCR run on the 5' RACE reads, TCRdb lists one record per CDR3 protein. This table holds approximately 810,000 distinct CDR3 sequences, more than 25% found once. The sequenced material came from blood. The receptors come from a woman of 80 years or more in good health. The conserved cysteine and the conserved F or W are not part of the CDR3 here.

v_call,cdr3_aa
TRBV20-1,SAREMNEQF
TRBV20-1,SARQSMNTEAF
TRBV7-6,ASSPDPFRAYNEQF
TRBV28,VNGPKGYGYT
TRBV20-1,SVREGGPVF
TRBV7-2,ASSSLGRGRRETQY
TRBV7-2,ASTLKGGGEAF
TRBV7-9,ASSSQDLRRPRGELF
TRBV30,AWTRAGTVNTEAF
TRBV7-2,ACSPSGGSPYEQY
TRBV5-4,ASSFNVAGTYGYT
TRBV6-1,ASIERTGLEGNQPQH
TRBV20-1,SARPTPGDTQY
TRBV11-3,ATSSGKLNTGELF
TRBV9,ASSVEVQGYGYT
TRBV29-1,SVYGQGSITGELF
TRBV18,ASSPWQGTDTQY
TRBV7-2,ASSSSGLALTDTQY
TRBV19,ASSIGPGQVEQF
TRBV20-1,SARDGSSYNEQF
TRBV7-2,ASSLSGSEAF
TRBV20-1,SARPSGTVNQPQH
TRBV9,ASSDKQGGETQY
TRBV20-1,SARYLYTGSKGYT
TRBV25-1,ASSDLDGARTYEQY
TRBV12-3/TRBV12-4,ASSSGGVDGYT
TRBV4-3,ASSQVGTGGEGYT
TRBV9,ASGQGNEQF
TRBV19,ASTPGQGFNEQF
TRBV25-1,ASSSRSGTGNSYEQY
TRBV7-2,ASFPQRAGQFNYGYT
TRBV20-1,SASRGNEQY
TRBV6-6,ASSKYATGVGNQPQH
TRBV12-3/TRBV12-4,ASSTGLADAYEQY
TRBV30,AWRRTGMGSEAF
TRBV10-3,AISDSQSKQY
TRBV21-1,ASSNHRGPYGYT
TRBV29-1,SVALGTERPQH
TRBV7-9,ASSLGGSRSGANVLT
TRBV6-6,ASSYSGTDTGELF
TRBV7-9,ASSLRGIYNEQF
TRBV6-1,ASSDPGTGNHEQY
TRBV20-1,SARDSAGGLYNEQF
TRBV30,ASYLLAKNIQY
TRBV7-2,ASSVRPQGAGHNEQF
TRBV6-5,ASSTPGQRGEQY
TRBV7-2,ASSSDSSGGYEQY
TRBV6-6,ASSRLRTGGWYEQY
TRBV20-1,SAREAAGGVGCETQY
TRBV7-2,ASSLGRQGNTEAF
TRBV6-5,ATRLAGGQGTQY
TRBV7-2,ASSSGTLLYEQY
TRBV5-1,ASSLAPDNEQF
TRBV20-1,SAMEGFSRKNIQY